This TCR beta chain was profiled in a study of immune characterization of retroperitoneal liposarcoma. TCRdb re-called the PCR reads through MiXCR, storing one row per CDR3 protein. The data hold about 1,600 distinct CDR3 sequences, with 35% to 50% observed a single time. Relative to its sample, this clonotype is large. CDR1 MNHEY and CDR2 SMNVEV come from the germline V gene (reference sequence). CDR3 length: 15 amino acids. Trimming cost V 6 bases and J 1 base, with 13 bases left between them. The chain recombines TRBV27 with TRBJ2-1; D remains ambiguous. This clonotype was sampled from a female donor with retroperitoneal liposarcoma. Material: tumor tissue. The DNA for the CDR3 is TGTGCCAGCAGCTCTACATCGGAATCCTACAATGAGCAGTTCTTC. This encodes CASSSTSESYNEQFF.